A selection of T cell receptor beta chains follows, all from one sample in a study of shared clonotypes between healthy human individuals. Profiled with immunoSEQ multiplex PCR; TCRdb holds only in-frame clones, not every one. The profile shows around 320,000 clones, over 75% of them singletons. The specimen sequenced was memory CD8+ T cells sorted from blood. The receptors derive from a man aged 18-30 years in good health. CDR3s include the opening cysteine and the closing phenylalanine or tryptophan. Part of the rows lack a size; the others show once, few, many or a class for expanded clones.

v_call	j_call	clone_size	cdr3_length	cdr3_aa
TRBV5-4	TRBJ1-2	-	14	CASSWGSLNYGYTF
TRBV5-4	TRBJ2-3	-	16	CASSFGTSATTDTQYF
TRBV5-4	TRBJ1-1	-	12	CASYGGGTEAFF
TRBV15	TRBJ2-7	-	15	CATSRDRAGSYEQYF
TRBV6-5	TRBJ1-5	-	15	CASKYRIGPNQPQHF
TRBV7-6	TRBJ2-7	-	14	CASSVGTGPYEQYF
TRBV6-1	TRBJ1-3	-	17	CASSVRDSYLGLNTIYF
TRBV13	TRBJ2-5	-	16	CASSPSADGGQETQYF
TRBV4-1	TRBJ1-2	-	14	CASSQVGGRHGYTF
TRBV28	TRBJ1-4	-	15	CASSSPQEWEEKLFF
TRBV28	TRBJ2-5	-	14	CASSLYGGVETQYF
TRBV9	TRBJ2-5	-	14	CASSKAGVVETQYF
TRBV4-3	TRBJ2-7	-	19	CASSQDLEVAAEISYEQYF
TRBV7-9	TRBJ2-7	-	14	CASSPWDSIYEQYF
TRBV13	TRBJ2-7	-	15	CASSLVWTEDYEQYF
TRBV6-6	TRBJ2-7	-	12	CASTGGAYEQYF
TRBV5-1	TRBJ1-2	once	13	CASSLGNKRGYTF
TRBV28	TRBJ2-7	-	15	CASSLWRETTYEQYF
TRBV11-2	TRBJ2-1	once	16	CASSLMISSSYNEQFF
TRBV6-5	TRBJ1-1	-	15	CASSYQDRVDTEAFF
TRBV7-6	TRBJ2-7	-	17	CASSLVVAFDRPTEQYF
TRBV5-1	TRBJ2-1	-	16	CASSPLLGQGYSEQFF
TRBV9	TRBJ1-1	-	12	CASTGSGAEAFF
TRBV27	TRBJ2-3	-	15	CASSFSRLRTDTQYF
TRBV11-2	TRBJ1-5	-	15	CASSLGRDGNQPQHF
TRBV9	TRBJ1-4	-	15	CASSVGDSNNEKLFF
TRBV4-3	TRBJ2-5	-	16	CASSQDWRGRLETQYF
TRBV5-1	TRBJ1-2	-	14	CASSWNRGWSGYTF
TRBV30	TRBJ1-1	-	13	CASDHPMNTEAFF
TRBV28	TRBJ2-5	-	17	CASSLGPTPGDQETQYF
TRBV27	TRBJ2-7	-	17	CASRNFNRQGKYYEQYF
TRBV6-5	TRBJ2-5	-	14	CASSGTGTQETQYF
TRBV19	TRBJ2-7	-	13	CASSIGPIYEQYF
TRBV6-1	TRBJ2-3	-	13	CASPGDNRDTQYF
TRBV10-2	TRBJ2-1	-	13	CATASATYNEQFF
TRBV11-2	TRBJ2-5	-	13	CASSLENRPTQYF
TRBV4-1	TRBJ2-1	-	19	CASSQPGGTSGSSYNEQFF
TRBV29-1	TRBJ2-1	-	16	CSVDGTSGGAYNEQFF
TRBV7-2	TRBJ2-1	-	15	CASSWWGLTYNEQFF
TRBV28	TRBJ2-7	-	12	CASNGGGLEQYF
TRBV11-2	TRBJ2-3	-	14	CASSLLVSTDTQYF
TRBV30	TRBJ2-7	-	12	CAWTVGTYEQYF
TRBV5-6	TRBJ2-3	-	13	CASSPDSSDTQYF
TRBV10-2	TRBJ1-1	-	11	CASSGGTEAFF
TRBV9	TRBJ2-1	-	17	CASSGLGGLAAYNEQFF
TRBV5-1	TRBJ2-7	-	13	CASSFGADYEQYF
TRBV7-2	TRBJ1-5	once	10	CASDGWPQHF
TRBV2	TRBJ1-1	-	15	CASSALFGAGTEAFF
TRBV7-7	TRBJ2-5	-	14	CASSLRTGQETQYF
TRBV27	TRBJ2-2	-	14	CASSPQGRAGELFF
TRBV5-1	TRBJ2-7	-	15	CASSSLPSGSYEQYF
TRBV20-1	TRBJ1-1	-	11	CSPRIGGEAFF
TRBV4-3	TRBJ2-7	-	16	CASSQGLAGVAYEQYF
TRBV2	TRBJ2-7	-	11	CASIQGPEQYF